Each of the 30 T cell receptor beta chains below was sequenced from the same sample in a study of blood T cell repertoires in COVID-19 (dated by TCRdb to about 2020). Library generation was performed with the immunoSEQ multiplex PCR assay. In TCRdb, the immuneACCESS table is reduced to in-frame sequences with V and J assigned. These tables do not hold every clone; where another copy was compared, an unresolved V gene accounts for under half, and the others remain unexplained. This sample comprises more than 200,000 clones, 70% to 90% of them detected only once. The ten largest clones capture 11% of the sample. Sequenced material: PBMCs or T cells enriched from blood (not recorded which). The origin of the receptors is a man aged 30-40 years who had recovered from COVID-19.

Notes on this clone: One junction end does not reproduce the germline sequence, and a read error may be involved. The genes are TRBV3-1 (or the pseudogene TRBV3-2) and TRBJ2-5; D is undetermined. The germline V gene encodes CDR1 LGHDT and CDR2 YNNKEL (reference sequence). This CDR3 spans 12 amino acids. The CDR3 sequence: CASSQTQEPQYF. CDR3 sequence (DNA): TGTGCCAGCAGCCAAACCCAAGAGCCCCAGTACTTC.

This chain joins TRBV6-5 and TRBJ1-2, with 9 bases identical to TRBD1. Germline trimming cut 8 bases from V and 6 bases from J; bases unmatched to any gene: 10. The germline CDR1 and CDR2 sequences are MNHEY and SVGAGI. There are 14 residues in the CDR3. The CDR3, as DNA: TGTGCCAGCGAACGGGACAGGGCCCGAGATGGCTACACCTTC. This codes for CASERDRARDGYTF.

CDR3 in amino acids: CASSSTTGFNEKLFF. CDR3 nucleotides: TGTGCCAGCAGTTCGACGACAGGGTTTAATGAAAAACTGTTTTTT. The chain uses TRBV27 and TRBJ1-4; 7 bases line up with TRBD1. CDR1 is MNHEY and CDR2 is SMNVEV in the germline V gene (reference sequence). This CDR3 spans 15 amino acids. Trimming took 4 bases from V and 4 from J; bases not matched to a gene: 6.

J is TRBJ1-6 and V is TRBV2, with D unclear. Germline assignment: CDR1 SNHLY and CDR2 FYNNEI. The V end was cut by 7 bases, the J end by 1 base, with 8 bases between. This CDR3 has 14 amino acids. The CDR3 bases are TGTGCCAGCATCGGGGAGTCCTATAATTCACCCCTCCACTTT. Amino acid sequence: CASIGESYNSPLHF.

The V and J genes are TRBV24-1 and TRBJ2-3, with a weak D call TRBD2 (5 bases). Looked up from germline, CDR1 is KGHDR and CDR2 is SFDVKD. V lost 4 bases and J 7 bases, leaving 11 bases between the germline ends. This CDR3 contains 13 residues. CDR3 nucleotides: TGTGCCACCAGTGACAGACCGGGAAATACGCAGTATTTT. Its translation: CATSDRPGNTQYF.

The chain links TRBV7-9 to TRBJ1-6; D possibly corresponds to TRBD1 (5 bases). Germline V gene data show CDR1 as SEHNR and CDR2 as FQNEAQ (reference sequence). The CDR3 runs 16 residues. The V end was cut by 3 bases, the J end by 7 bases, with 16 bases between. CDR3 DNA: TGTGCCAGCAGCTTCGGGAGAGCCCAGGGAAATTCACCCCTCCACTTT. The encoded protein is CASSFGRAQGNSPLHF.

The chain has TRBV30 and TRBJ1-2; D gene uncertain. V was clipped by 6 bases and J by 2 bases, with 13 bases between them. The CDR3 has 13 residues. Germline CDR1 and CDR2: GTSNPN and SVGIG (reference sequence). CDR3 loop: CACPLRENYGYTF. CDR3 nucleotides: TGTGCCTGCCCGTTACGGGAAAACTATGGCTACACCTTC.

V is TRBV30 and J is TRBJ2-7; 12 bases are a match to TRBD2. The trim removed 0 bases at V and 7 bases at J, leaving 4 bases unmatched. This CDR3 region has 14 residues. Per the germline V gene, CDR1 is GTSNPN and CDR2 is SVGIG (reference sequence). CDR3: CAWSVGLAGYEQYF. The CDR3 bases are TGTGCCTGGAGTGTAGGACTAGCGGGATATGAGCAGTACTTC.

The CDR3 nucleotides are TGTGCCAGCAGTGTATCCCAGGGCCCGGCCACCATATATTTT. Its translation is CASSVSQGPATIYF. The chain links TRBV2 to TRBJ1-3; TRBD1 is a possible D gene (5 bases). This CDR3 is 14 amino acids long. The V gene lost 4 bases and the J gene lost 9 bases, with 16 bases spanning the gap. Germline V CDR1 and CDR2: SNHLY, FYNNEI.

The J gene is TRBJ1-1, the V gene TRBV5-1; TRBD1 matches 10 bases. The ends lost 0 bases at V and 5 bases at J; junction bases unmatched: 4. The germline V gene encodes CDR1 SGHRS and CDR2 YFSETQ. The CDR3 is 15 amino acids. The CDR3 nucleotides are TGCGCCAGCAGCTTGGCGACAGGGGGCGGTACTGAAGCTTTCTTT. Its translation is CASSLATGGGTEAFF.

CDR3 sequence reads: CASSGATGEQFF. Written as DNA, the CDR3 is TGTGCCAGCAGCGGGGCTACTGGGGAGCAGTTCTTC. The V gene is TRBV9, the J gene TRBJ2-1; D not resolved. Germline values: CDR1 SGDLS, CDR2 YYNGEE. The V end was cut by 3 bases, the J end by 10 bases, with 11 bases between. The CDR3 has 12 residues.

This chain uses TRBV15 with TRBJ2-2; weak D call: TRBD2 (5 bases). Germline V CDR1 and CDR2: LNHNV, YYDKDF (reference sequence). Trimming took 0 bases from V and 4 from J, leaving 12 bases between them. This CDR3 has 16 amino acids. The CDR3 bases are TGTGCCACCAGCAGAGAAGGAGGATCGGGCACCGGGGAGCTGTTTTTT. It codes for CATSREGGSGTGELFF.

The chain uses TRBV18 and TRBJ2-7; TRBD1 agrees at 8 bases. The CDR3 extends over 14 amino acids. CDR1 KGHSH and CDR2 LQKENI come from the germline V gene. Trimming at V came to 5 bases and at J to 3 bases, leaving 6 bases not matched to a gene. The CDR3 DNA is TGTGCCAGCTCAACAGGGGGTGGGTTCTACGAGCAGTACTTC. It specifies CASSTGGGFYEQYF. The full variable domain, its missing parts supplied by reference TRBV18 and TRBJ2-7, is NAGVMQNPRHLVRRRGQEARLRCSPMKGHSHVYWYRQLPEEGLKFMVYLQKENIIDESGMPKERFSAEFPKEGPSILRIQQVVRGDSAAYFCASSTGGGFYEQYFGPGTRLTVT.

This clone was seen a single time. This sequence joins TRBV5-1 and TRBJ2-1; a weak D match, TRBD1 (6 bases). Deletions cut 3 bases from V and 5 bases from J, with 6 bases between. The CDR3 has 12 residues. CDR1 is SGHRS, CDR2 YFSETQ, per germline. DNA of the CDR3: TGCGCCAGCAGCTGGACAGACAATGAGCAGTTCTTC. Its translation: CASSWTDNEQFF.

V gene TRBV2 combines with J gene TRBJ1-5; possible D gene TRBD1, 5 bases. The germline V gene has CDR1 SNHLY and CDR2 FYNNEI. CDR3 size: 14 residues. The ends were cut back, 4 bases at V and 2 bases at J, with 9 bases in the middle. CDR3 amino acids: CASSVLGRNQPQHF. In nucleotides, the CDR3 is TGTGCCAGCAGTGTTTTGGGGCGCAATCAGCCCCAGCATTTT. Based on the CDR3 plus reference TRBV2 and TRBJ1-5, the full variable domain is EPEVTQTPSHQVTQMGQEVILRCVPISNHLYFYWYRQILGQKVEFLVSFYNNEISEKSEIFDDQFSVERPDGSNFTLKIRSTKLEDSAMYFCASSVLGRNQPQHFGDGTRLSIL.

The chain links TRBV30 to TRBJ1-6, with D possibly TRBD1 on 5 matching bases. The CDR3 has 14 amino acids. CDR1 and CDR2 from the germline V gene are GTSNPN and SVGIG (reference sequence). V dropped 0 bases and J dropped 11 bases, with 14 bases sitting between them. CDR3 in DNA: TGTGCCTGGAGTGTCGGCAGGGCTACGACACCCCTCCACTTT. Translation gives CAWSVGRATTPLHF.

This clone was found a few times. The chain joins TRBV27 to TRBJ2-7, with 7 bases identical to TRBD1. Trimming cost V 8 bases and J 2 bases; bases outside gene matches: 12. Germline assignment: CDR1 MNHEY and CDR2 SMNVEV (reference sequence). The CDR3 is 15 amino acids. CDR3 residues: CASGRQGPPPYEQYF. The CDR3 bases are TGTGCCAGCGGGCGACAGGGACCACCTCCCTACGAGCAGTACTTC.

The V and J genes are TRBV30 and TRBJ2-1, with D uncertain. The CDR3 spans 15 residues. Germline V gene data show CDR1 as GTSNPN and CDR2 as SVGIG (reference sequence). Trimming took 2 bases from V and 2 from J, leaving 13 bases between them. The CDR3: CAWSWAPGPYNEQFF. CDR3 DNA: TGTGCCTGGAGTTGGGCGCCAGGCCCCTACAATGAGCAGTTCTTC.

The J gene is TRBJ2-1, the V gene TRBV7-2; a weak D match, TRBD1 (6 bases). CDR3 length: 17 residues. V dropped 5 bases and J dropped 7 bases, with 24 bases sitting between them. Germline V gene sequence: CDR1 SGHTA, CDR2 FQGNSA. CDR3 region: CASSTGPTLRGRNEQFF. CDR3 bases: TGTGCCAGCAGCACGGGACCCACCCTCAGGGGACGGAATGAGCAGTTCTTC.

The rearrangement uses TRBV6-2 or TRBV6-3 and TRBJ2-7, with D maybe TRBD1 (6 bases). V was pared by 4 bases and J by 0 bases, with 7 bases between. This CDR3 spans 13 amino acids. CDR1 and CDR2 (germline): MNHEY, SVGEGT. The CDR3 is CASSSGDSYEQYF. The DNA of the CDR3 is TGTGCCAGCAGTTCAGGGGACTCCTACGAGCAGTACTTC.

V is TRBV11-2 and J is TRBJ1-4; no clear D. V dropped 6 bases and J dropped 7 bases, with 18 bases sitting between them. This CDR3 region has 15 residues. Germline values: CDR1 SGHAT, CDR2 FQNNGV. The CDR3 region is CASSNIRGRGEKLFF. The DNA of the CDR3 is TGTGCCAGCAGTAACATCCGCGGACGGGGTGAAAAACTGTTTTTT.

V and J are TRBV5-6 and TRBJ1-3; possibly TRBD1 for D (5 bases). This CDR3 has 17 amino acids. Germline V CDR1 and CDR2: SGHDT, YYEEEE. Trimming took 4 bases from V and 0 from J, leaving 17 bases between them. The CDR3 nucleotides are TGTGCCAGCAGCCCGGGACTTACCGGACACTCTGGAAACACCATATATTTT. The encoded protein is CASSPGLTGHSGNTIYF.

The CDR3: CASSSLAGVYEQYF. In DNA, the CDR3 is TGTGCCAGCAGCTCCCTAGCGGGGGTCTACGAGCAGTACTTC. V usage is TRBV7-2 and J usage is TRBJ2-7; 10 nucleotides match TRBD2. CDR3 size: 14 residues. Trimming removed 4 bases from V and 3 bases from J; junction bases left unmatched: 3. The germline gives CDR1 SGHTA, CDR2 FQGNSA.

This clone was observed a handful of times. The chain employs TRBV30 and TRBJ1-6, with TRBD1 matching 8 bases. The CDR3 totals 14 residues. After removal of 0 bases from V and 10 bases from J, the junction contained 5 bases not matched to a gene. Germline-derived CDR1 and CDR2 are GTSNPN and SVGIG (reference sequence). CDR3 DNA: TGTGCCTGGAGTGTAAGGACAGGGTACTCACCCCTCCACTTT. Translated: CAWSVRTGYSPLHF. Combining the CDR3 with reference TRBV30 and TRBJ1-6 gives the whole variable domain SQTIHQWPATLVQPVGSPLSLECTVEGTSNPNLYWYRQAAGRGLQLLFYSVGIGQISSEVPQNLSASRPQDRQFILSSKKLLLSDSGFYLCAWSVRTGYSPLHFGNGTRLTVT.

The chain is built from TRBV10-1 and TRBJ2-1; D gene unclear. This CDR3 contains 15 residues. V dropped 3 bases and J dropped 1 base, with 10 bases sitting between them. Germline values: CDR1 WNHNN, CDR2 SYGVQD (reference sequence). The CDR3 spells CASSDLIRSYNEQFF. CDR3 sequence (DNA): TGCGCCAGCAGTGATCTAATCAGGTCCTACAATGAGCAGTTCTTC.

The genes are TRBV6-5 and TRBJ2-5; the match to TRBD2 covers 12 bases. CDR1 is MNHEY and CDR2 is SVGAGI in the germline V gene. Trimming took 2 bases from V and 0 from J; bases not matched to a gene: 1. The CDR3 consists of 16 residues. The CDR3 coding sequence is TGTGCCAGCAGTTACGGACTAGCGGGATACCAAGAGACCCAGTACTTC. Protein: CASSYGLAGYQETQYF.

This clone was seen more than once but under ten times. CDR3 DNA: TGTGCCAGCAGTCCCTCCCCCCGACGGACAAATTCACCCCTCCACTTT. Its protein product is CASSPSPRRTNSPLHF. The rearrangement links TRBV27 to TRBJ1-6; the D gene is possibly TRBD1 (5 bases). V lost 5 bases and J lost 7, with 18 bases in between. The CDR3 loop spans 16 amino acids. Looked up from germline, CDR1 is MNHEY and CDR2 is SMNVEV (reference sequence).

This clone has a handful of counts. The chain has TRBV7-9 and TRBJ1-2; 8 nucleotides agree with TRBD1. Unmatched junction bases numbered 11, after V lost 4 bases and J lost 4 bases. CDR3 length: 16 amino acids. Germline V CDR1 and CDR2: SEHNR, FQNEAQ (reference sequence). This CDR3 reads CASSSETGEDGYGYTF. For the CDR3, the DNA is TGTGCCAGCAGCTCAGAGACAGGGGAGGACGGCTATGGCTACACCTTC.

The rearrangement links TRBV7-8 to TRBJ1-2; weak D call: TRBD1 (6 bases). Germline V gene data show CDR1 as SGHVS and CDR2 as FQNEAQ. Trimming took off 4 bases at V and 4 bases at J, with 16 bases between the two ends. This CDR3 comprises 15 residues. CDR3 loop: CASSSYRGKFYGYTF. CDR3 nucleotides: TGTGCCAGCAGCTCCTATAGGGGGAAATTCTATGGCTACACCTTC.

V usage is TRBV19 and J usage is TRBJ2-3; D may be TRBD2 (6 bases). Germline values: CDR1 LNHDA, CDR2 SQIVND (reference sequence). Trimming took 6 bases from V and 1 from J, leaving 11 bases between them. CDR3 length: 14 amino acids. The CDR3 region is CASRLGGGTDTQYF. CDR3 DNA sequence: TGTGCCAGTAGGCTGGGCGGGGGCACAGATACGCAGTATTTT.